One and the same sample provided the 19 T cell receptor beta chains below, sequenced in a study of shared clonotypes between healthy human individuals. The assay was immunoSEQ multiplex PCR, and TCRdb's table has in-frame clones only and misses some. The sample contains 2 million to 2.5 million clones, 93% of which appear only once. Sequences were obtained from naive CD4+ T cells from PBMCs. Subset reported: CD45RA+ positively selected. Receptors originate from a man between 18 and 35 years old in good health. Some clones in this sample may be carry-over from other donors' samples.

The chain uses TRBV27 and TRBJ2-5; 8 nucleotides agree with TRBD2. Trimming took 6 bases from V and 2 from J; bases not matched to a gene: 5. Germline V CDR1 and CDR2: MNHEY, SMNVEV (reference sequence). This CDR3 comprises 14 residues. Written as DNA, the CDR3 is TGTGCCAGCAGGCCCGTAGCGGGACAAGAGACCCAGTACTTC. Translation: CASRPVAGQETQYF.

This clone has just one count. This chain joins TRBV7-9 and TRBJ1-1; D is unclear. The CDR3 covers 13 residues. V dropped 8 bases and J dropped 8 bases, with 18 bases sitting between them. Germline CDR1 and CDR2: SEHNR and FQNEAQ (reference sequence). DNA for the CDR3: TGTGCCAGCGTGACGAATGGAGTTTTCGAAGCTTTCTTT. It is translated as CASVTNGVFEAFF.

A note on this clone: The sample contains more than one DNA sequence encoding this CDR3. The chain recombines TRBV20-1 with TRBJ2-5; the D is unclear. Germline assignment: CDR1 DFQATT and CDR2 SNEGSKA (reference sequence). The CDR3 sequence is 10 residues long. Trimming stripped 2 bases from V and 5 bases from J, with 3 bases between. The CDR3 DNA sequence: TGCAGTGCTAGATTTGAGACCCAGTACTTC. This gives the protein CSARFETQYF.

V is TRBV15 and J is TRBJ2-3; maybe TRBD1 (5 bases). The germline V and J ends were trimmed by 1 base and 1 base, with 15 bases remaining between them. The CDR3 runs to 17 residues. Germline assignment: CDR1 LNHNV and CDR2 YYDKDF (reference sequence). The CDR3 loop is CATSRVPGRVRTDTQYF. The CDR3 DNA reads TGTGCCACCAGCAGAGTTCCCGGCAGGGTTCGCACAGATACGCAGTATTTT.

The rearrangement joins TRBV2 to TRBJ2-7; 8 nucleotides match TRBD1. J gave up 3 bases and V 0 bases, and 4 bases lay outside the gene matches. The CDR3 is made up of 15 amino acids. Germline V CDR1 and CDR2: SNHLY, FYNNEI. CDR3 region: CASSEARTGYYEQYF. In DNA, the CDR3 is TGTGCCAGCAGTGAAGCTCGGACAGGGTACTACGAGCAGTACTTC.

Here the CDR3 reads CASSLGEVGAYEQYF. CDR3 sequence (DNA): TGCGCCAGCAGCTTGGGTGAGGTGGGGGCCTACGAGCAGTACTTC. The genes are TRBV5-1 and TRBJ2-7, with D tentatively TRBD1 or TRBD2 (5 bases each). V was pared by 0 bases and J by 2 bases, with 12 bases between. The germline gives CDR1 SGHRS, CDR2 YFSETQ. The CDR3 has 15 amino acids.

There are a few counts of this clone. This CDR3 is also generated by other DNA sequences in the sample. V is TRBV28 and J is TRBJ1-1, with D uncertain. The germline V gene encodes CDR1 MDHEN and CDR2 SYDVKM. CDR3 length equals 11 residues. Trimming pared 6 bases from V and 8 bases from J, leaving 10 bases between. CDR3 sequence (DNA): TGTGCCAGCAGCTCGCCGGTGGAAGCTTTCTTT. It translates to CASSSPVEAFF.

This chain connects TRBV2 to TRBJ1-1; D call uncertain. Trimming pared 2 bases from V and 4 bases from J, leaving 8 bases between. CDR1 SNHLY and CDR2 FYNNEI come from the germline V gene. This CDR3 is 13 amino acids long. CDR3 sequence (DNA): TGTGCCAGCAGTGAACGGGGTGGCACTGAAGCTTTCTTT. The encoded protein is CASSERGGTEAFF. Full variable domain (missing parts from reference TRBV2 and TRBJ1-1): EPEVTQTPSHQVTQMGQEVILRCVPISNHLYFYWYRQILGQKVEFLVSFYNNEISEKSEIFDDQFSVERPDGSNFTLKIRSTKLEDSAMYFCASSERGGTEAFFGQGTRLTVV.

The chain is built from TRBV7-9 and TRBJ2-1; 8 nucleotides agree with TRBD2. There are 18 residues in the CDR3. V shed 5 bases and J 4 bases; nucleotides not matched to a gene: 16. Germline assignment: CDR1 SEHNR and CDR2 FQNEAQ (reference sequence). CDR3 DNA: TGTGCCAGCAGCCCCCTAAATAATAGAGCGGGAGCTTACAATGAGCAGTTCTTC. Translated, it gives CASSPLNNRAGAYNEQFF. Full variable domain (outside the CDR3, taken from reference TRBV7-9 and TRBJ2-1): DTGVSQNPRHKITKRGQNVTFRCDPISEHNRLYWYRQTLGQGPEFLTYFQNEAQLEKSRLLSDRFSAERPKGSFSTLEIQRTEQGDSAMYLCASSPLNNRAGAYNEQFFGPGTRLTVL.

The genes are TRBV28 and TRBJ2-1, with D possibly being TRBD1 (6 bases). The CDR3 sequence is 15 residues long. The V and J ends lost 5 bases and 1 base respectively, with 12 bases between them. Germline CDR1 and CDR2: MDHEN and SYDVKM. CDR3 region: CASSPGTKSYNEQFF. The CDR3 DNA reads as TGTGCCAGCAGTCCGGGGACAAAGTCCTACAATGAGCAGTTCTTC. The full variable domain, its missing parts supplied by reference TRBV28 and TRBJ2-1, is DVKVTQSSRYLVKRTGEKVFLECVQDMDHENMFWYRQDPGLGLRLIYFSYDVKMKEKGDIPEGYSVSREKKERFSLILESASTNQTSMYLCASSPGTKSYNEQFFGPGTRLTVL.

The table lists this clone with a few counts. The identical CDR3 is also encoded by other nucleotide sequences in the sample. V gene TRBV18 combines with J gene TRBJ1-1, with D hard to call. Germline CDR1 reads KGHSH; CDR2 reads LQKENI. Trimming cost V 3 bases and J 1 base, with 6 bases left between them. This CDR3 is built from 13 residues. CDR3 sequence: CASSPNGNTEAFF. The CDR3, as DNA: TGTGCCAGCTCACCGAACGGGAACACTGAAGCTTTCTTT.

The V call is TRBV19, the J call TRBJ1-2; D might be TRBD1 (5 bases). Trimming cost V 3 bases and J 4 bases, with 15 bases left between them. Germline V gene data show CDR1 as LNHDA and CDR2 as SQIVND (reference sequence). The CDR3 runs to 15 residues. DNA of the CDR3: TGTGCCAGTAGTATCGGGGGATTCAATCCCTATGGCTACACCTTC. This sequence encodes CASSIGGFNPYGYTF.

The CDR3 sequence is CASSRFPGQGDYGYTF. CDR3 coding DNA: TGTGCCAGTAGCCGGTTTCCGGGACAGGGGGACTATGGCTACACCTTC. The chain has TRBV19 and TRBJ1-2, with 11 nucleotides matching TRBD1. The CDR3 consists of 16 residues. Looked up from germline, CDR1 is LNHDA and CDR2 is SQIVND (reference sequence). V trimming: 6 bases; J trimming: 3 bases; junction bases outside the gene matches: 9.

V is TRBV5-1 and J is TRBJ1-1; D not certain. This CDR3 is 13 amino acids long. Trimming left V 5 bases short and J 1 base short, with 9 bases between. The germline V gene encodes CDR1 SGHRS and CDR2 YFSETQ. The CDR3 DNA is TGCGCCAGCAGTGCCCGGGCGAACACTGAAGCTTTCTTT. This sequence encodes CASSARANTEAFF. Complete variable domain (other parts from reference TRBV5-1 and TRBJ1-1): KAGVTQTPRYLIKTRGQQVTLSCSPISGHRSVSWYQQTPGQGLQFLFEYFSETQRNKGNFPGRFSGRQFSNSRSEMNVSTLELGDSALYLCASSARANTEAFFGQGTRLTVV.

The CDR3 loop is CASSTGRRNYGYTF. The CDR3 region has the DNA TGTGCCAGCTCGACGGGACGGAGAAACTATGGCTACACCTTC. The chain uses TRBV18 and TRBJ1-2; weak D call: TRBD1 (5 bases). Per the germline V gene, CDR1 is KGHSH and CDR2 is LQKENI. This CDR3 is 14 amino acids long. V lost 6 bases, J lost 2 bases, and 13 bases lay in between.

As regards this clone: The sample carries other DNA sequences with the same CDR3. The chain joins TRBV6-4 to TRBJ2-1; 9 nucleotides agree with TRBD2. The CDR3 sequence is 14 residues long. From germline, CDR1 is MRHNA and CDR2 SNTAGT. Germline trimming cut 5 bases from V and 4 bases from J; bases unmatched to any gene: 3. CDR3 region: CASSRLAGYNEQFF. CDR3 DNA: TGTGCCAGCAGTAGGCTAGCGGGGTACAATGAGCAGTTCTTC.

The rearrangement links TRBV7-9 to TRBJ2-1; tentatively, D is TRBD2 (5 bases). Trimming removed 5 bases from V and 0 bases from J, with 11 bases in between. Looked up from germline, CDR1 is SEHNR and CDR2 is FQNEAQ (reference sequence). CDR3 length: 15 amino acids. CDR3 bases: TGTGCCAGCAGCGGGCGGAGGAGCTCCTACAATGAGCAGTTCTTC. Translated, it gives CASSGRRSSYNEQFF.

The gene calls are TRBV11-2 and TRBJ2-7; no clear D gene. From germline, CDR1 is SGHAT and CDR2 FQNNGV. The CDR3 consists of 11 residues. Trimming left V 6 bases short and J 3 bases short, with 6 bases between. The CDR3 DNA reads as TGTGCCAGCAGGGACGGCTACGAGCAGTACTTC. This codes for CASRDGYEQYF.

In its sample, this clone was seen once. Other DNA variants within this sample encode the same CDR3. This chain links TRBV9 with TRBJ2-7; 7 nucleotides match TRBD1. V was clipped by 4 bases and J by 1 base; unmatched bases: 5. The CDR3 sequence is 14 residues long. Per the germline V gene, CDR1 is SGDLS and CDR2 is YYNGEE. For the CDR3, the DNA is TGTGCCAGCAGCCCCCGACAGGGATCCTACGAGCAGTACTTC. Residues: CASSPRQGSYEQYF.